This TCR beta chain was found in a study of cytomegalovirus exposure and HLA in healthy donors. General study findings and limits: In a later analysis, productive TCRs from donors in an Asian-associated ancestry cluster reportedly carried fewer N-insertions than the cohort mean.

This CDR3 has 15 residues. The V end lost 3 bases, the J end lost 1 base, and 13 bases lay between the germline ends. Germline loops: CDR1 SGHTA, CDR2 FQGNSA. The PCR was carried out with 60 Vbeta primers and 13 Jbeta primers. Sequencing was performed with immunoSEQ multiplex PCR; in TCRdb, only in-frame clones are kept and a portion is missing. The table records 95,000 to 150,000 clones, nearly 80% of them present only once. Concerning this clone itself: Its specificity is unknown.

Sample: PBMCs. This sequence originates from a woman aged 40 to 50 in good health and CMV-seronegative. The J gene is TRBJ2-7, the V gene TRBV7-2, with a tentative D call TRBD1 (6 bases). CDR3 sequence reads: CASSLRGTGSYEQYF. DNA for the CDR3: TGTGCCAGCAGCTTGAGGGGGACGGGGTCCTACGAGCAGTACTTC.